The subject of this entry is one T cell receptor beta chain. Its cognate antigen is unknown. This sample was included in a study of cytomegalovirus exposure and HLA in healthy donors. Findings of the study overall: The authors later found HLA-associated TCR beta chains more clonally expanded than equally common others. As a later analysis revealed, most CMV-associated TCR beta chains appeared HLA-restricted.

Per the germline V gene, CDR1 is KGHSH and CDR2 is LQKENI. CDR3 length equals 15 residues. V gave up 6 bases and J gave up 10 bases; unmatched junction bases: 14. The PCR used 60 Vbeta and 13 Jbeta primers. Original analysis: Among the unique TCR beta chains that a later analysis counted, around 82 million in all, roughly 10 million were shared. TCRdb's table, derived via immunoSEQ multiplex PCR, lists solely in-frame clones and lacks some. The DNA was the basis for D and trimming; V, J and clone size are from that table. The sample has 110,000 or so clones; around 70% are singletons. The clonotype originates from a woman between 40 and 55 years old in good health and CMV-seropositive. The rearrangement uses TRBV18 and TRBJ1-4, with 7 bases aligning to TRBD1. Sample: PBMCs. CDR3 bases: TGTGCCAGCTCGCAGAGGGACAGCCGGACGGGAAAACTGTTTTTT. It encodes CASSQRDSRTGKLFF.